These 30 T cell receptor beta chains came from one sample sequenced in a study of Ad26.COV2.S vaccination and SARS-CoV-2 variants. Treatment given: roughly 18 received Ad26.COV2.S at low or high dose, single or two shots; 5 received placebo; per-sample allocation not given. The study sampled participants on day 63 after the first vaccine or placebo injection. Profiled with immunoSEQ multiplex PCR; TCRdb holds only in-frame clones, not every one. Among about 350,000 clones listed, about 88% were seen once. Sample: peripheral blood, taken in a trial of Ad26.COV2.S vaccine versus placebo. All receptors come from a person between 18 and 65 years old who received the Ad26.COV2.S COVID-19 vaccine or a placebo.

CDR3: CASSPRGDQPQHF. The CDR3 region has the DNA TGTGCCAGCTCACCACGGGGGGATCAGCCCCAGCATTTT. J is TRBJ1-5 and V is TRBV18, with D perhaps matching TRBD1 (5 bases). Trimming removed 1 base at V and 5 bases at J, with 6 bases between. Germline lookup yields CDR1 KGHSH and CDR2 LQKENI. The CDR3 length is 13 residues.

The chain couples TRBV13 to TRBJ1-5, with D unclear. The CDR3 totals 15 residues. Trimming took 1 base from V and 2 from J, leaving 9 bases between them. CDR1 and CDR2 (germline): PRHDT, FYEKMQ (reference sequence). As DNA, the CDR3 is TGTGCCAGCAGCTTAGATGGCGGTCGCAATCAGCCCCAGCATTTT. Its protein is CASSLDGGRNQPQHF.

The gene calls are TRBV6-5 and TRBJ1-6; TRBD1 is a possible D gene (6 bases). CDR1 and CDR2 from the germline V gene are MNHEY and SVGAGI. V was shortened by 6 bases and J by 8 bases, with 11 bases between the two germline ends. The length of the CDR3 is 13 residues. The CDR3 nucleotides are TGTGCCAGCAGGGACACAGGGTATTCACCCCTCCACTTT. Translation gives CASRDTGYSPLHF.

A word on this clone: Other DNA variants within this sample encode the same CDR3. The gene calls are TRBV7-9 and TRBJ1-2; perhaps TRBD1 as D (6 bases). The CDR3 totals 12 residues. V lost 5 bases, J lost 8 bases, and 12 bases lay in between. Germline CDR1 is SEHNR and CDR2 is FQNEAQ (reference sequence). CDR3 sequence reads: CASSPTGGGYTF. In DNA, the CDR3 is TGTGCCAGCAGCCCGACAGGCGGAGGCTACACCTTC.

The genes are TRBV13 and TRBJ1-5; weak D call: TRBD1 (6 bases). V was clipped by 4 bases and J by 5 bases, with 18 bases between them. The CDR3 spans 16 residues. The germline V gene has CDR1 PRHDT and CDR2 FYEKMQ (reference sequence). The chain's CDR3 is CASSSRAGGRDQPQHF. In DNA, the CDR3 is TGTGCCAGCAGCTCCCGCGCGGGGGGCCGAGATCAGCCCCAGCATTTT.

The chain links TRBV10-3 to TRBJ1-5, with D maybe TRBD1 (5 bases). This CDR3 spans 13 amino acids. CDR1 ENHRY and CDR2 SYGVKD come from the germline V gene. V lost 4 bases to trimming and J lost 4 bases, with 8 bases between them. As DNA, the CDR3 is TGTGCCATCAGTGTCGGGGGGAATCAGCCCCAGCATTTT. It specifies CAISVGGNQPQHF.

The J gene is TRBJ2-7, the V gene TRBV5-6; 7 bases are a match to TRBD1. The length of the CDR3 is 15 residues. J lost 2 bases, V lost 3 bases, and 8 bases had no gene match. CDR1 is SGHDT, CDR2 YYEEEE, per germline. DNA for the CDR3: TGTGCCAGCAGCTCACCGGGACAGCCAGCCTACGAGCAGTACTTC. Translating gives CASSSPGQPAYEQYF.

The V and J genes are TRBV27 and TRBJ2-1; D call uncertain. Between the trimmed V and J ends, which lost 1 base and 9 bases, there was a span of 10 bases. This CDR3 spans 13 amino acids. The V gene's germline CDR1 is MNHEY and CDR2 SMNVEV (reference sequence). The CDR3, as DNA: TGTGCCAGCAGTTTATGGGTAGCAGGTGAGCAGTTCTTC. Translated, it gives CASSLWVAGEQFF.

This clone was recorded once. The rearrangement uses TRBV2 and TRBJ2-1, with TRBD2 as a possible D gene (6 bases). The V gene's germline CDR1 is SNHLY and CDR2 FYNNEI. This CDR3 spans 12 amino acids. V lost 8 bases and J lost 5, with 10 bases in between. This CDR3 is CASRGGNNEQFF. The DNA for the CDR3 is TGTGCCAGCCGGGGAGGCAACAATGAGCAGTTCTTC. Full variable domain (outside the CDR3, taken from reference TRBV2 and TRBJ2-1): EPEVTQTPSHQVTQMGQEVILRCVPISNHLYFYWYRQILGQKVEFLVSFYNNEISEKSEIFDDQFSVERPDGSNFTLKIRSTKLEDSAMYFCASRGGNNEQFFGPGTRLTVL.

J is TRBJ2-7 and V is TRBV5-4; weak D call: TRBD2 (6 bases). The CDR3 spans 15 residues. Germline V gives CDR1 SGHNT, CDR2 YYREEE (reference sequence). V lost 6 bases and J lost 5, with 21 bases in between. CDR3 loop: CASTVYDVRGNEQYF. In nucleotides, the CDR3 is TGTGCCAGCACGGTATATGACGTTCGGGGGAACGAGCAGTACTTC.

V gene TRBV19 combines with J gene TRBJ2-3, with D perhaps being TRBD1 or TRBD2 (5 bases each). CDR3 length equals 15 residues. Germline V gene data show CDR1 as LNHDA and CDR2 as SQIVND (reference sequence). V was shortened by 3 bases and J by 0 bases, with 10 bases between the two germline ends. The CDR3 sequence is CASSMRGRSTDTQYF. The CDR3, as DNA: TGTGCCAGTAGTATGAGGGGACGTAGCACAGATACGCAGTATTTT.

V gene TRBV29-1 combines with J gene TRBJ1-2; a possible D gene is TRBD1 (6 bases). CDR3 length: 11 residues. Trimming shortened V by 7 bases and J by 11 bases, and 17 bases separated the two germline ends. CDR1 and CDR2 from the germline V gene are SQVTM and ANQGSEA. DNA for the CDR3: TGCAGCGCTCTCGGCGGGGGGGCATACACCTTC. Its protein is CSALGGGAYTF.

As regards this clone: This sample includes further DNA sequences coding for the same CDR3. The V and J genes are TRBV19 and TRBJ2-1; 7 bases are a match to TRBD1. The CDR3 totals 16 residues. V shed 1 base, J shed 2 bases, and the junction held 5 bases outside the gene matches. The germline V gene encodes CDR1 LNHDA and CDR2 SQIVND (reference sequence). This CDR3 is CASSIARDRPYNEQFF. The CDR3 DNA follows: TGTGCCAGTAGTATAGCCCGGGACAGACCCTACAATGAGCAGTTCTTC. The full variable domain, with the rest looked up from reference TRBV19 and TRBJ2-1, is DGGITQSPKYLFRKEGQNVTLSCEQNLNHDAMYWYRQDPGQGLRLIYYSQIVNDFQKGDIAEGYSVSREKKESFPLTVTSAQKNPTAFYLCASSIARDRPYNEQFFGPGTRLTVL.

The chain uses TRBV7-6 and TRBJ1-1; perhaps TRBD1 as D (5 bases). Trimming took 2 bases from V and 4 from J, leaving 11 bases between them. The CDR3 is 14 residues long. Germline V gives CDR1 SGHVS, CDR2 FNYEAQ. The CDR3 sequence is CASSLQGPGTEAFF. The CDR3 DNA sequence: TGTGCCAGCAGCTTACAGGGTCCTGGCACTGAAGCTTTCTTT.

This clone appeared once. This sequence joins TRBV10-3 and TRBJ2-5, with 14 bases aligning to TRBD2. Trimming cost V 6 bases and J 1 base; bases outside gene matches: 1. Germline CDR1 and CDR2: ENHRY and SYGVKD. The CDR3 runs 15 residues. The CDR3 protein is CAISGTSGGQETQYF. The CDR3 bases are TGTGCCATCAGCGGGACTAGCGGGGGCCAAGAGACCCAGTACTTC.

J is TRBJ2-2 and V is TRBV9; D gene unclear. V shed 6 bases and J shed 3 bases, with 18 bases lying between them. This CDR3 has 16 residues. Germline lookup yields CDR1 SGDLS and CDR2 YYNGEE. The CDR3 is CASTRGPTGYTGELFF. Here the CDR3 DNA reads TGTGCCAGCACCCGTGGACCAACGGGTTACACCGGGGAGCTGTTTTTT.

This chain uses TRBV10-3 with TRBJ1-1, with D unclear. V lost 7 bases and J lost 0, with 9 bases in between. CDR1 and CDR2 from the germline V gene are ENHRY and SYGVKD. The CDR3 sequence is 13 residues long. The CDR3 DNA follows: TGTGCCATCAAGCATAGCTTGAACACTGAAGCTTTCTTT. Translated, it gives CAIKHSLNTEAFF.

The rearrangement joins TRBV6-5 to TRBJ1-2; no definite D call. Trimming removed 6 bases from V and 3 bases from J, with 8 bases in between. Germline assignment: CDR1 MNHEY and CDR2 SVGAGI. CDR3 length equals 12 residues. The CDR3 is CASSSTYYGYTF. The CDR3 DNA reads as TGTGCCAGCAGCTCCACGTACTATGGCTACACCTTC.

The chain is built from TRBV28 and TRBJ1-2, with unresolved D. V was pared by 5 bases and J by 8 bases, with 18 bases between. In germline, CDR1 is MDHEN, CDR2 SYDVKM. The CDR3 is 14 amino acids. CDR3: CASSPLTSRAGYTF. The CDR3 bases are TGTGCCAGCAGTCCTCTTACCAGCCGAGCGGGCTACACCTTC.

This clone appeared a single time. The chain links TRBV7-9 to TRBJ2-1; 10 bases match TRBD2. Germline assignment: CDR1 SEHNR and CDR2 FQNEAQ (reference sequence). Unmatched junction bases numbered 7, after V lost 5 bases and J lost 3 bases. This CDR3 is 16 amino acids long. Here the CDR3 reads CASSDGGLADYNEQFF. The CDR3 nucleotides are TGTGCCAGCAGCGACGGAGGACTAGCGGACTACAATGAGCAGTTCTTC. Using reference TRBV7-9 and TRBJ2-1 for the parts outside the CDR3, the full variable domain is DTGVSQNPRHKITKRGQNVTFRCDPISEHNRLYWYRQTLGQGPEFLTYFQNEAQLEKSRLLSDRFSAERPKGSFSTLEIQRTEQGDSAMYLCASSDGGLADYNEQFFGPGTRLTVL.

The chain combines TRBV14 with TRBJ2-1, with 8 positions matching TRBD1. CDR3 length: 16 amino acids. Trimming cost V 5 bases and J 6 bases; bases outside gene matches: 12. From germline, CDR1 is SGHDN and CDR2 FVKESK. The chain's CDR3 is CASSALGQGSGNEQFF. The CDR3 DNA follows: TGTGCCAGCAGCGCCCTCGGACAGGGTTCGGGCAATGAGCAGTTCTTC.

This clone was observed once. This chain uses TRBV10-3 with TRBJ1-6; 8 bases match TRBD1. The junction had 9 bases not matched to a gene; V was cut back by 3 bases and J by 8 bases. This CDR3 is built from 16 residues. Germline V gene data show CDR1 as ENHRY and CDR2 as SYGVKD. The CDR3 spells CAISESGGSRDSPLHF. The CDR3 DNA reads as TGTGCCATCAGTGAATCAGGGGGCAGCAGGGATTCACCCCTCCACTTT.

The gene calls are TRBV5-6 and TRBJ1-5; tentatively, D is TRBD1 (6 bases). Germline V gene lookup returns CDR1 SGHDT and CDR2 YYEEEE. There are 14 residues in the CDR3. Trimming pared 4 bases from V and 7 bases from J, leaving 15 bases between. In DNA form, the CDR3 reads TGTGCCAGCAGCCTAGACCGGACAGAACAGCCCCAGCATTTT. Translated, it gives CASSLDRTEQPQHF.

The chain joins TRBV6-5 to TRBJ2-2; the D gene could be TRBD1 or TRBD2 (5 bases each). The V and J ends lost 1 base and 3 bases respectively, with 12 bases between them. The CDR3 loop spans 16 amino acids. Germline CDR1 and CDR2: MNHEY and SVGAGI. CDR3 in DNA: TGTGCCAGCAGTTACTGGGGACGAAAGGACACCGGGGAGCTGTTTTTT. This translates into CASSYWGRKDTGELFF.

V is TRBV12-5 and J is TRBJ2-3, with D unclear. Per the germline V gene, CDR1 is LGHNT and CDR2 is FRNRAP. This CDR3 comprises 11 residues. V was cut by 2 bases and J by 3 bases, with 0 bases left in between. CDR3 bases: TGTGCTAGTGGTTTGACAGATACGCAGTATTTT. Protein product: CASGLTDTQYF.

The rearrangement links TRBV5-4 to TRBJ1-2; weak D call: TRBD1 (5 bases). Between the trimmed V and J ends, which lost 4 bases and 0 bases, there was a span of 13 bases. Germline CDR1 is SGHNT and CDR2 is YYREEE (reference sequence). This CDR3 comprises 15 residues. The CDR3 DNA sequence: TGTGCCAGCAGCCCGGAATTGACAGCTAACTATGGCTACACCTTC. It codes for CASSPELTANYGYTF.

The V and J genes are TRBV27 and TRBJ1-1, with TRBD1 matching over 8 bases. This CDR3 contains 14 residues. Losses at the gene ends were 5 bases for V and 0 bases for J; bases not matched to a gene: 2. Germline V lookup: CDR1 MNHEY, CDR2 SMNVEV (reference sequence). The CDR3 is CASSRGQVNTEAFF. The CDR3 bases are TGTGCCAGCAGTCGGGGACAGGTGAACACTGAAGCTTTCTTT.

Details on this clone: Other DNA sequences within the sample encode an identical CDR3. The chain joins TRBV9 to TRBJ1-1; D remains unclear. V lost 0 bases to trimming and J lost 2 bases, with 5 bases between them. Germline-derived CDR1 and CDR2 are SGDLS and YYNGEE. The CDR3 runs 13 residues. The DNA for the CDR3 is TGTGCCAGCAGCGTAGACAGTAACACTGAAGCTTTCTTT. Encoded protein: CASSVDSNTEAFF.

V is TRBV5-1 and J is TRBJ1-5, with D possibly TRBD1 on 5 matching bases. CDR3 length: 14 residues. V lost 4 bases, J lost 5 bases, and 13 bases lay in between. The V gene's germline CDR1 is SGHRS and CDR2 YFSETQ. CDR3 in DNA: TGCGCCAGCAGCCCGGGGACGGGGGATCAGCCCCAGCATTTT. This encodes CASSPGTGDQPQHF.

The genes are TRBV19 and TRBJ1-2; no clear D. The CDR3 sequence is 13 residues long. Per germline, CDR1 LNHDA and CDR2 SQIVND (reference sequence). The V and J ends lost 6 bases and 7 bases respectively, with 15 bases between them. The CDR3 here is CASRLVSRGGYTF. CDR3 DNA: TGTGCCAGTAGACTGGTCAGTCGCGGTGGCTACACCTTC.